A single T cell receptor beta chain is shown here with its context. Its antigen is currently unknown. Measured with immunoSEQ multiplex PCR; TCRdb has only the in-frame clones, and not every one. The repertoire has 30,000 to 35,000 clones, roughly 90% of them found once; the top ten carry approximately 6.8%. The data derive from a study of T cell responses to AZD1222 COVID-19 vaccine. Study-wide results and limits: Most donors were white British, females outnumbered males, and clonal diversity was possibly underestimated. Just 5 to 7 AZD1222 recipients tested seropositive at baseline. Targeting of unmutated variant regions was reportedly seen in nearly half of spike-specific TCRs.

This specimen consisted of peripheral blood, obtained on day 0 of AZD1222 vaccination. The sequence derives from an adult in good health.

The CDR3 reads CASSQENRWNEQYF. The CDR3 DNA sequence: TGTGCCAGCAGCCAAGAGAACCGGTGGAACGAGCAGTACTTC. This chain uses TRBV3-1 (or the pseudogene TRBV3-2) with TRBJ2-7; D is ambiguous. The V gene lost 0 bases and the J gene lost 5 bases, with 11 bases spanning the gap. Germline CDR1 LGHDT, CDR2 YNNKEL (reference sequence). The CDR3 totals 14 residues.